The 2 T cell receptor beta chains listed next were all sequenced from one sample in a study of OX40 agonist ivuxolimab in advanced cancers. The method was immunoSEQ multiplex PCR; TCRdb's version includes in-frame clones alone and lacks a portion of them. Of some 99,000 clones listed, approximately 88% are singletons. The starting material was CD4+ or CD8+ T cells sorted from blood, obtained in a trial of the OX40 agonist ivuxolimab. The source is an adult with an advanced solid tumor such as melanoma, head and neck, liver or kidney cancer.

This clone appeared a few times. V is TRBV6-1 and J is TRBJ1-1; no definite D call. This CDR3 has 13 residues. V lost 4 bases, J lost 5 bases, and 11 bases lay in between. Per germline, CDR1 MNHNS and CDR2 SASEGT. CDR3 in DNA: TGTGCCAGCAGTGTCGCGAGAGGTACTGAAGCTTTCTTT. It is translated as CASSVARGTEAFF.

J is TRBJ2-5 and V is TRBV7-9; 8 bases are shared with TRBD2. The CDR3 sequence is 14 residues long. CDR1 is SEHNR, CDR2 FQNEAQ, per germline (reference sequence). Trimming cost V 5 bases and J 4 bases; bases outside gene matches: 6. As DNA, the CDR3 is TGTGCCAGCAGCGACCGACTAGCGAGAGAGACCCAGTACTTC. Residues: CASSDRLARETQYF. The full variable domain, with the rest looked up from reference TRBV7-9 and TRBJ2-5, is DTGVSQNPRHKITKRGQNVTFRCDPISEHNRLYWYRQTLGQGPEFLTYFQNEAQLEKSRLLSDRFSAERPKGSFSTLEIQRTEQGDSAMYLCASSDRLARETQYFGPGTRLLVL.